These T cell receptor beta chains were read from a single sample in a study of blood T cell repertoires in COVID-19. Clones were sequenced by immunoSEQ multiplex PCR, and TCRdb holds only the in-frame ones, with some missing. The sample gives about 50,000 clones, roughly 88% of which show up once; more than 9.5% is in the top ten. The sequencing sample was made of peripheral blood. These receptors all come from a human donor with active COVID-19. The donor label of this sample is uncertain. Both conserved end residues are part of each CDR3. Each record gives: D gene, V gene, clone size, J gene, CDR3 DNA, CDR3 protein. A D gene is named only where the DNA matches it firmly. A row's size may be missing; if present it is once, few, many or a size class.

TRBD2,TRBV5-1,-,TRBJ2-7,TGCGCCAGCAGCTGGTTGGGGACTAGCGGGGAAGGCGAGCAGTACTTC,CASSWLGTSGEGEQYF
-,TRBV15,-,TRBJ1-2,TGTGCCACCAGCAGAATTGGCAGGGGCCGAGATAACTATGGCTACACCTTC,CATSRIGRGRDNYGYTF
-,TRBV20-1,-,TRBJ2-3,TGCAGTGCTAGTCCGGTAGAAAGCACAGATACGCAGTATTTT,CSASPVESTDTQYF
-,TRBV2,-,TRBJ2-5,TGTGCCAGCAGGGCCCTCGGGAGCTCTCAGGAGACCCAGTACTTC,CASRALGSSQETQYF
TRBD2,TRBV10-3,-,TRBJ2-3,TGTGCCAGCGGGACTAGCGGGTCAGATACGCAGTATTTT,CASGTSGSDTQYF
-,TRBV28,-,TRBJ1-5,TGTGCCAGCAGTTTAGGCAGCCAGGGGTCGCAGCCCCAGCATTTT,CASSLGSQGSQPQHF
TRBD1,TRBV5-8,-,TRBJ2-7,TGTGCCAGCAGCTCCGGGACAGGGGACTACGAGCAGTACTTC,CASSSGTGDYEQYF
-,TRBV5-1,-,TRBJ2-1,TGCGCCAGCAGGCTAGCGTCCGGGCATGAGCAGTTCTTC,CASRLASGHEQFF
-,TRBV27,-,TRBJ2-6,TGTGCCAGCAGGAGTAACGCTGGGGCCAACGTCCTGACTTTC,CASRSNAGANVLTF
TRBD1,TRBV3-1/TRBV3-2,-,TRBJ1-4,TGTGCCAGCAGCCTCAGGACAGGGGGCTCAACTAATGAAAAACTGTTTTTT,CASSLRTGGSTNEKLFF
-,TRBV5-8,-,TRBJ1-2,TGTGCCAGCAGCACCCGAATGACAGAAACGTACTATGGCTACACCTTC,CASSTRMTETYYGYTF
TRBD2,TRBV5-1,-,TRBJ2-7,TGCGCCAGCAGCTTGGTAGCTAGCGGGACCGACGAGCAGTACTTC,CASSLVASGTDEQYF
-,TRBV12-2,-,TRBJ2-1,TGTGCAAGTCGCTGCGCCGGACTAGCGGGTAACCATTTCTCCTACAATGAGCAGTTCTTC,CASRCAGLAGNHFSYNEQFF
-,TRBV6-1,-,TRBJ2-3,TGTGCCAGCAGTTCGGAGCGGATAACAGATACGCAGTATTTT,CASSSERITDTQYF
-,TRBV10-3,-,TRBJ1-2,TGTGCCATCAGTGAGTCCTTGCAGACTAACTATGGCTACACCTTC,CAISESLQTNYGYTF
-,TRBV6-2/TRBV6-3,-,TRBJ1-1,TGTGCCAGCAGTTACTTGCCAGGGGAGTATGATGAAGCTTTCTTT,CASSYLPGEYDEAFF
-,TRBV6-5,-,TRBJ2-1,TGTGCCCGCAAGGGGGGGGGCCGGGATGAGCAGTTCTTC,CARKGGGRDEQFF
-,TRBV5-6,few,TRBJ2-7,TGTGCCAGCAGCTTGCAGGGGCCCTACGAGCAGTACTTC,CASSLQGPYEQYF
-,TRBV11-1,-,TRBJ1-2,TGTGCCAGCAGCCACTCCCAGGGGATCTATGGCTACACCTTC,CASSHSQGIYGYTF
-,TRBV24-1,-,TRBJ2-1,TGTGCCACCTCCCCAGGCGGGAACTACAATGAGCAGTTCTTC,CATSPGGNYNEQFF
TRBD1,TRBV5-4,-,TRBJ1-1,TGTGCCAGCAGCGTGAGCCTAGTCGGGACAGATGAAGCTTTCTTT,CASSVSLVGTDEAFF
-,TRBV6-2/TRBV6-3,-,TRBJ2-2,TGTGCCAGCAGTCCCCGTAAGGCGGGACCGAGGAACACCGGGGAGCTGTTTTTT,CASSPRKAGPRNTGELFF
-,TRBV5-1,-,TRBJ2-5,TGCGCCAGCAGCCCTGGGAGTGCCCAAGAGACCCAGTACTTC,CASSPGSAQETQYF
TRBD1,TRBV12-5,-,TRBJ1-5,TGTGCTAGTGGTTTGGCCCCCGGGGACAGGACGTATAGCAATCAGCCCCAGCATTTT,CASGLAPGDRTYSNQPQHF
-,TRBV28,-,TRBJ2-1,TGTGCCAGCACCCCTTCTAGCTCCTACAATGAGCAGTTCTTC,CASTPSSSYNEQFF
-,TRBV4-1,-,TRBJ2-7,TGCGCCAGCAGCCAACGTACCTCAGGGGAGGGAGGCGAGCAGTACTTC,CASSQRTSGEGGEQYF
TRBD2,TRBV5-1,once,TRBJ2-3,TGCGCCAACAGCTTGCTGCTAGCGGGGAGCACTAGCACAGATACGCAGTATTTT,CANSLLLAGSTSTDTQYF
-,TRBV7-3,-,TRBJ2-3,TGTGCCAGCAGCTTAACGGCGGGGCCCACAGATACGCAGTATTTT,CASSLTAGPTDTQYF
-,TRBV5-1,-,TRBJ2-2,TGCGCCAGCAGCTCCCTGCAATCGCTAACCGGGGAGCTGTTTTTT,CASSSLQSLTGELFF
-,TRBV12-2,-,TRBJ2-1,TGTGCAAGTCGCTCTCAGTCACTAGCGGAACAGTTCTTC,CASRSQSLAEQFF
TRBD2,TRBV11-3,-,TRBJ2-1,TGTGCCAGCAGCTTAGATTTGGGACTAGCCCCTTACGATGAGCAGTTCTTC,CASSLDLGLAPYDEQFF
-,TRBV28,-,TRBJ1-2,TGTGCCAGCAGTTTGGGTCAGGGAAAGAAAGTAGGCTACACCTTC,CASSLGQGKKVGYTF
TRBD2,TRBV5-6,-,TRBJ2-5,TGTGCCAGCATCAGGACTAGCGGGGGGGAAGAGACCCAGTACTTC,CASIRTSGGEETQYF
-,TRBV20-1,-,TRBJ1-1,TGCAGTGCTAGTAGGGGGGGGTCACCAGTTGAAGCTTTCTTT,CSASRGGSPVEAFF
-,TRBV6-1,-,TRBJ2-1,TGTGCCAGCAGTGAACGGTCTCAACCCTACAATGAGCAGTTCTTC,CASSERSQPYNEQFF
-,TRBV28,-,TRBJ2-5,TGTGCCAGCAGCCTCCAACAGGGAGGGGGAGAGACCCAGTACTTC,CASSLQQGGGETQYF
-,TRBV6-5,-,TRBJ2-5,TGTGCCAGCAGTTACGTCCAGGGGCAGACCCAGTACTTC,CASSYVQGQTQYF
TRBD1,TRBV29-1,-,TRBJ2-1,TGCAGCGTTGAAGAGGGGGTGAAGGGGGCGGCCGATGAGCAGTTCTTC,CSVEEGVKGAADEQFF
-,TRBV2,-,TRBJ2-5,TGTGCCAGCAGTGAACAGTCAGGGGTGACCCAGTACTTC,CASSEQSGVTQYF
TRBD2,TRBV7-2,-,TRBJ2-7,TGTGCCAGCAGCTTAAGGAGCGGGAGTTTGCCCGAGCAGTACTTC,CASSLRSGSLPEQYF
-,TRBV6-2/TRBV6-3,-,TRBJ2-1,TGTGCCAGCAGTGGGACTGCCTACAATGAGCAGTTCTTC,CASSGTAYNEQFF
TRBD1,TRBV7-2,-,TRBJ2-1,TGTGCCAGCAGACCGGACAGGAGCCAAAGGAATGAGCAGTTCTTC,CASRPDRSQRNEQFF